This T cell receptor beta chain was sequenced during a study of OX40 agonist ivuxolimab in advanced cancers. Study-wide context: Ivuxolimab was a fully human IgG2 agonistic monoclonal antibody targeting the costimulatory receptor OX40 (CD134). Intravenous ivuxolimab was administered to patients every 2 weeks at six dose levels: 0.01, 0.1, 0.3, 1.5, 3 and 10 mg/kg. Among the roughly 54 dose-escalation patients, some 20 had hepatocellular carcinoma, 15 or so melanoma, 9 renal cell carcinoma and 9 head and neck cancer. In the dose-escalation cohort, around four fifths of patients were male, and the mean age was approximately 60 years, with a range of roughly 20 to 80. Patients were allowed to have had prior anti-PD-1, anti-PD-L1 or anti-CTLA-4 therapy, and less than 45% of the dose-escalation patients had previously received checkpoint inhibitors. Partial responses occurred in three dose-escalation patients, of whom one had hepatocellular carcinoma and two had cutaneous melanoma. The point of sequencing TCRbeta in the periphery was to test whether ivuxolimab changed TCR sequence diversity and drove clonal T-cell expansion. The paper describes the monotherapy dose-escalation part (N of about 54 patients) of the phase I trial of ivuxolimab.

CDR1 and CDR2 are read off the germline V gene as SGHVS and FQNEAQ. From the cysteine through the phenylalanine, the CDR3 covers 16 amino acids. The kept DNA is CDR3 alone, 48 bases in frame from the first base. Trimming accounts for 5 bases at V and 0 bases at J, while the number of junction bases matched to no gene is 5. For sequencing of the TCRbeta CDR3 region, genomic DNA was extracted from the sorted cells. The immunoSEQ Assay was used for sequencing of TCRbeta CDR3 regions. The immuneACCESS repertoire file appears here via TCRdb, limited to in-frame rearrangements. These files lack a portion of the clones; in checked studies, under half of the deficit traces to unresolved V genes, and the cause of the others is not known. For this sample the table gives 60,000 to 85,000 clones, of which 92% were detected only once. The biggest ten clones account for about 8% of the sample. Concerning this clone: This clone's antigen is unknown. Base-call qualities are not available, and no considerably larger clone is one nucleotide away.

The investigation overall reported the following: Low levels of normalized T-cell clonal expansion were also seen in some patients who did not respond. Clonal expansion of both CD4+ and CD8+ blood T cells was observed from baseline to week 6 at doses 0.1 to 3.0 mg/kg. On average, CD8+ T cells showed more expanded clones than CD4+ T cells after ivuxolimab. Which antigens the clonally expanded peripheral T cells were specific for was not determined. In the 0.1-3.0 mg/kg groups, partial responders had among the lowest normalized peripheral clonal expansion, particularly in CD8+ T cells.

The trial excluded patients who had a history of autoimmune disease or were on systemic immunosuppression. In every dose cohort, peripheral blood was drawn for TCR sequencing at baseline, cycle 4 day 1, and cycle 7 day 1. The samples were drawn from a first-in-human, open-label, multicenter phase I dose-escalation trial of ivuxolimab. Adults with locally advanced or metastatic melanoma, renal cell, hepatocellular, or head and neck squamous cell carcinoma were enrolled in the trial. Before TCR sequencing, CD4+ T cells and CD8+ T cells from peripheral blood were sorted into separate populations. The sequence came from an adult with an advanced solid tumor such as melanoma, head and neck, liver or kidney cancer. Recombination connected TRBV7-8 to TRBJ2-3; 10 bases in the junction line up with TRBD2. The material was CD4+ or CD8+ T cells sorted from blood, obtained in a trial of the OX40 agonist ivuxolimab. For the CDR3, the sequence is CASSRGLATSTDTQYF. The nucleotide sequence is TGTGCCAGCAGCAGGGGACTAGCGACTAGCACAGATACGCAGTATTTT.